The clone carrying this TCR beta chain was seen a single time. The antigen remains unidentified. Both iRepertoire HTBI primers and Arm-PCR of CDR3 regions were used to build the TCR beta libraries. From the multiplex PCR reads, TCRdb called clonotypes with MiXCR, one entry per CDR3 protein. The data hold 400,000 to 450,000 distinct CDR3 sequences, with 20% to 25% observed a single time. This record belongs to a study of regulatory T cells in long-lasting Graves disease. Study-level results: Samples came from peripheral blood alone, without thyroid tissue. Newly diagnosed Graves' patients exceeded persistent ones in TCR diversity.

Indicated time point: persistent/refractory GD, antithyroid drugs over 5 years with positive TRAb. RNA from PBMCs was the source of the TCR library. EDTA tubes received roughly 9 milliliters of collected peripheral blood. This receptor was identified in a female donor with Graves disease. The input for sequencing was peripheral blood mononuclear cells (PBMCs), taken when the disease was refractory, from a patient treated with antithyroid drugs.

CDR3 coding DNA: TGCGCCAGCACATCAGAGGCCTTCAACACAGATACGCAGTATTTT. This encodes CASTSEAFNTDTQYF. V and J are TRBV4-1 and TRBJ2-3, with no clear D. The length of the CDR3 is 15 residues. V gave up 7 bases and J gave up 2 bases, with 16 bases separating them. Looked up from germline, CDR1 is MGHRA and CDR2 is YSYEKL.